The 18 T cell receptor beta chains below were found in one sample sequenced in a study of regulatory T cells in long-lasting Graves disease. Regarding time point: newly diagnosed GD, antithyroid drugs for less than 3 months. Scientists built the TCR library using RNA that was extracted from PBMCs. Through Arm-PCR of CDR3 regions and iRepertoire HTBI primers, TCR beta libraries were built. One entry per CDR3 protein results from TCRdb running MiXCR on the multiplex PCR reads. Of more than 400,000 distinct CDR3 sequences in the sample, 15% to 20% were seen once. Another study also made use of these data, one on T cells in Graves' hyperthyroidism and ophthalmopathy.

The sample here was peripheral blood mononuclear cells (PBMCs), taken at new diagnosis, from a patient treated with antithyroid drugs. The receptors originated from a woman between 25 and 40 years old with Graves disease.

CDR3 protein: CASRGAAANYGYTF. CDR3 sequence (DNA): TGTGCCAGCCGGGGGGCCGCCGCTAACTATGGCTACACCTTC. The chain carries TRBV28 and TRBJ1-2, with D possibly matching TRBD1 (6 bases). This CDR3 contains 14 residues. CDR1 and CDR2 from the germline V gene are MDHEN and SYDVKM. V dropped 8 bases and J dropped 0 bases, with 13 bases sitting between them.

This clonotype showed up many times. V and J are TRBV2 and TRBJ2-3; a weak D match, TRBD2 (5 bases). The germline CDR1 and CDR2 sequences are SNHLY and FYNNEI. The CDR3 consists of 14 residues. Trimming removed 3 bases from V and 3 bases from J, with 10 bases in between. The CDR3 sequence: CASSDEGSTDTQYF. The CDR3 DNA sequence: TGTGCCAGCAGTGATGAGGGATCGACAGATACGCAGTATTTT. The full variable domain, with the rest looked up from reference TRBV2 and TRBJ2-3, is EPEVTQTPSHQVTQMGQEVILRCVPISNHLYFYWYRQILGQKVEFLVSFYNNEISEKSEIFDDQFSVERPDGSNFTLKIRSTKLEDSAMYFCASSDEGSTDTQYFGPGTRLTVL.

For the CDR3, the DNA is TGCAGTGCTAGACCGGTTAGTAGTAAAGTGAATGAGCAGTTCTTC. The encoded protein is CSARPVSSKVNEQFF. V and J are TRBV20-1 and TRBJ2-1, with D uncertain. The CDR3 extends over 15 amino acids. The V gene's germline CDR1 is DFQATT and CDR2 SNEGSKA (reference sequence). The V and J ends lost 2 bases and 7 bases respectively, with 18 bases between them.

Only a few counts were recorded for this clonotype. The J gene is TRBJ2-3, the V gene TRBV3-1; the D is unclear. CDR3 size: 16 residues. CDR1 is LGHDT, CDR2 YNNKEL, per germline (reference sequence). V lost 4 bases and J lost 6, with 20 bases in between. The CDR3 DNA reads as TGTGCCAGCAGCCCCATGTACGGTAACTTGGGGGATACGCAGTATTTT. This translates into CASSPMYGNLGDTQYF.

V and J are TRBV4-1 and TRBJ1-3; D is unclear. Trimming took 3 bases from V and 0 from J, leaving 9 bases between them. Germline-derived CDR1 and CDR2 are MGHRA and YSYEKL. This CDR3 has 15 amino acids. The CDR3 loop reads CASSQPRRSGNTIYF. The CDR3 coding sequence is TGCGCCAGCAGCCAGCCCAGACGCTCTGGAAACACCATATATTTT.

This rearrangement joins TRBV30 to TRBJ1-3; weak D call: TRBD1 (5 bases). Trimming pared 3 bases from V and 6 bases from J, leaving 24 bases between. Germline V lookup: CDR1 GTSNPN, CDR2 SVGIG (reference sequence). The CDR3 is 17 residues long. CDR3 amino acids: CAWRSPPTAKPENTIYF. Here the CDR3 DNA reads TGTGCCTGGAGGTCCCCCCCGACAGCAAAGCCTGAAAACACCATATATTTT.

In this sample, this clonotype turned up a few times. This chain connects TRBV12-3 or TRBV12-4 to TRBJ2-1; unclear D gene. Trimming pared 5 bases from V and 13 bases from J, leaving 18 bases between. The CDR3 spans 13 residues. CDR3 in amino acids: CASSPPGVAHQFF. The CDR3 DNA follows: TGTGCCAGCAGTCCCCCTGGAGTCGCCCACCAGTTCTTC.

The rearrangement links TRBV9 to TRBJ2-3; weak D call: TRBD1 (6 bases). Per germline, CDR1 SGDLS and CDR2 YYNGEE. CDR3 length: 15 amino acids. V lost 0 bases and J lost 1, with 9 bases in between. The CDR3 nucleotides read TGTGCCAGCAGCGTAGGGGGGCTCCGCACAGATACGCAGTATTTT. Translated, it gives CASSVGGLRTDTQYF.

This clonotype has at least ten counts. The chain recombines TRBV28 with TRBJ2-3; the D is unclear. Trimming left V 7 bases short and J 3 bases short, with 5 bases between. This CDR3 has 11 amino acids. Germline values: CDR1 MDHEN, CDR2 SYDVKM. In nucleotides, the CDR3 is TGTGCCAGCACGATTACAGATACGCAGTATTTT. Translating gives CASTITDTQYF. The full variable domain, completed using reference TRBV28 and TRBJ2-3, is DVKVTQSSRYLVKRTGEKVFLECVQDMDHENMFWYRQDPGLGLRLIYFSYDVKMKEKGDIPEGYSVSREKKERFSLILESASTNQTSMYLCASTITDTQYFGPGTRLTVL.

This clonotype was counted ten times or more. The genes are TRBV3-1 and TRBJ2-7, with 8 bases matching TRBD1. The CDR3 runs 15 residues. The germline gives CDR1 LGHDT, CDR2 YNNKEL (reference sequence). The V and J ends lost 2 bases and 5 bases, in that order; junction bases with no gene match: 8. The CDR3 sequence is CASSQKDRGDNEQYF. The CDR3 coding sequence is TGTGCCAGCAGCCAAAAAGACAGGGGTGACAACGAGCAGTACTTC.

CDR3 protein: CASSQDGGGRSYEQYF. The CDR3 nucleotides are TGCGCCAGCAGCCAAGATGGCGGGGGTAGGTCCTACGAGCAGTACTTC. The chain carries TRBV4-1 and TRBJ2-7, with TRBD2 matching over 7 bases. V lost 0 bases, J lost 1 base, and 6 bases stayed unmatched. From germline, CDR1 is MGHRA and CDR2 YSYEKL. This CDR3 comprises 16 residues.

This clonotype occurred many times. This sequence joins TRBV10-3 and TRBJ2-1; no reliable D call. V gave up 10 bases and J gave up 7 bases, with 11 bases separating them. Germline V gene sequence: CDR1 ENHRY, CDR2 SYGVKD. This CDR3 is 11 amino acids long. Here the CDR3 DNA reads TGTGCCACGTCAAGCGAGAATGAGCAGTTCTTC. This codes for CATSSENEQFF.

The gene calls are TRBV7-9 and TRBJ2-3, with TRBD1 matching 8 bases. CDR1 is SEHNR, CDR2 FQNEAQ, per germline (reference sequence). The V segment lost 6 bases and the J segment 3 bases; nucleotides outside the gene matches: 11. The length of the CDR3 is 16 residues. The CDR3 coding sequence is TGTGCCAGCAGGCTCCACAGGGGGACCGATACAGATACGCAGTATTTT. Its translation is CASRLHRGTDTDTQYF.

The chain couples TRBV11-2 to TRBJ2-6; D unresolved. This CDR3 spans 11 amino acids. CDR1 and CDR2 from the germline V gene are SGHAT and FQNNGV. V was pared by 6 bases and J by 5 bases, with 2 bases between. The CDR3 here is CASRWANVLTF. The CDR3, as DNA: TGTGCCAGCAGATGGGCCAACGTCCTGACTTTC.

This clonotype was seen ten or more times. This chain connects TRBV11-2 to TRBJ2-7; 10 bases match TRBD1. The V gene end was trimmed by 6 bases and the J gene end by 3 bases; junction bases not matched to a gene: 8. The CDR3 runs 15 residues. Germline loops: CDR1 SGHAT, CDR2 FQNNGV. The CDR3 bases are TGTGCCAGCAGTCTTTTAGGGACAGGGGACTACGAGCAGTACTTC. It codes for CASSLLGTGDYEQYF. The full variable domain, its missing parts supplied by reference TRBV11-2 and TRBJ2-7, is EAGVAQSPRYKIIEKRQSVAFWCNPISGHATLYWYQQILGQGPKLLIQFQNNGVVDDSQLPKDRFSAERLKGVDSTLKIQPAKLEDSAVYLCASSLLGTGDYEQYFGPGTRLTVT.

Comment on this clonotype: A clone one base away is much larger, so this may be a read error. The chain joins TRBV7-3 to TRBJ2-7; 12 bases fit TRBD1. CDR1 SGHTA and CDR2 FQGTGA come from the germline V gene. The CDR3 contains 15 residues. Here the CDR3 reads CASSLMGQGAYEPYF. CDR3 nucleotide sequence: TGTGCCAGCAGCTTAATGGGACAGGGGGCCTACGAGCCGTACTTC.

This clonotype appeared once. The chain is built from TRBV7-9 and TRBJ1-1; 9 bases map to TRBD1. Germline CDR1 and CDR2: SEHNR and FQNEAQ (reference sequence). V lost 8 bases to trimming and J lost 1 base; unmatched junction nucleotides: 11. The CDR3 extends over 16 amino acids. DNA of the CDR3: TGTGCCAGCGGCCGGGGGACAGGGTCGCCGAACACTGAAGCTTTCTTT. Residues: CASGRGTGSPNTEAFF.

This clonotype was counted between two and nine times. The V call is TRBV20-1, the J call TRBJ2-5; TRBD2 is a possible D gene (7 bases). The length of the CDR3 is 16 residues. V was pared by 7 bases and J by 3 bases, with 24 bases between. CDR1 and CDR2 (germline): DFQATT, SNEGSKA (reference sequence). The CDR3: CSVPPFGGRPKETQYF. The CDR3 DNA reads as TGCAGTGTTCCCCCCTTCGGGGGGCGCCCAAAAGAGACCCAGTACTTC.